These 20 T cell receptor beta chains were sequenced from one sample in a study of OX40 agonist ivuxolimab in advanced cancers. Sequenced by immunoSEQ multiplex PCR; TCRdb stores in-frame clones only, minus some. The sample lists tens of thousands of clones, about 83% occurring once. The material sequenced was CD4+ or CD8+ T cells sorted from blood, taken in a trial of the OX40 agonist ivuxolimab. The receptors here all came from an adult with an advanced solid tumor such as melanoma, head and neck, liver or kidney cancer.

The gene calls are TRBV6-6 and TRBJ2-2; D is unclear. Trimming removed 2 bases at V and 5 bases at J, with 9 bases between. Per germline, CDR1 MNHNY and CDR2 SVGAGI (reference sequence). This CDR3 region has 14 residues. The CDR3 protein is CASSYMTRTGELFF. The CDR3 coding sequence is TGTGCCAGCAGTTACATGACAAGGACCGGGGAGCTGTTTTTT.

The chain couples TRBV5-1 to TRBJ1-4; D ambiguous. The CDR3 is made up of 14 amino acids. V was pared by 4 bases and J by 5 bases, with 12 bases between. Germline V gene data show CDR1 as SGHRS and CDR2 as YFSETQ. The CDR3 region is CASSPTGENEKLFF. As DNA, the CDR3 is TGCGCCAGCAGCCCGACGGGCGAAAATGAAAAACTGTTTTTT.

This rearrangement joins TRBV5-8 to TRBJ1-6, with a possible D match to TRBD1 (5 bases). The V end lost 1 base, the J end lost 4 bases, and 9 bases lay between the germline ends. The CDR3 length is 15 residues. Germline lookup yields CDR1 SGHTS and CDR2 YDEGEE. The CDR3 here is CASSLRQGYNSPLHF. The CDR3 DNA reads TGTGCCAGCAGCTTGAGGCAGGGATATAATTCACCCCTCCACTTT.

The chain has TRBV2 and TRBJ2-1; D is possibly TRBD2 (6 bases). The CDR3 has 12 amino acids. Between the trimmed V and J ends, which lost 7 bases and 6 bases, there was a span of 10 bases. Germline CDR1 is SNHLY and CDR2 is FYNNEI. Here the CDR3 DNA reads TGTGCCAGCAATCGGCGGGGCAATGAGCAGTTCTTC. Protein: CASNRRGNEQFF.

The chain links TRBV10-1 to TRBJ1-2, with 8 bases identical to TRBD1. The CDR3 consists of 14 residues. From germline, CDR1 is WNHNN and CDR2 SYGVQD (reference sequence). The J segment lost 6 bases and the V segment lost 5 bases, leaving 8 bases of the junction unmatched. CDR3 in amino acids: CASSRDRSFDGYTF. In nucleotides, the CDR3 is TGCGCCAGCAGTCGGGACAGGTCCTTTGATGGCTACACCTTC.

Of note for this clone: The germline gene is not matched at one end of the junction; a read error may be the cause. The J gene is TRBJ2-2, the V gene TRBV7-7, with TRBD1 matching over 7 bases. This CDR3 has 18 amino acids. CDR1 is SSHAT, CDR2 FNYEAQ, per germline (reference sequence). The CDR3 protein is CASSLERPGGTNTGELFF. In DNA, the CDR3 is TGTGCTAGCAGCTTAGAGAGGCCAGGGGGAACGAACACCGGGGAGCTGTTTTTT.

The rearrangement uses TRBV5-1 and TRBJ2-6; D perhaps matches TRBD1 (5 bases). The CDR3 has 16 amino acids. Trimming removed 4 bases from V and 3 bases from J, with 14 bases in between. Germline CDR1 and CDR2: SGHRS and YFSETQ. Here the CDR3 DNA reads TGCGCCAGCAGCCTAGGACACCCTAATGGGGCCAACGTCCTGACTTTC. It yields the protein CASSLGHPNGANVLTF.

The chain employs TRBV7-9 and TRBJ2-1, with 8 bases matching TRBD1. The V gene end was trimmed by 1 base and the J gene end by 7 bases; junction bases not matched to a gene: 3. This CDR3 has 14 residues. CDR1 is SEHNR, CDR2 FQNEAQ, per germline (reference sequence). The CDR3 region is CASSLDRGFNEQFF. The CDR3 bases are TGTGCCAGCAGCTTAGACAGGGGGTTTAATGAGCAGTTCTTC.

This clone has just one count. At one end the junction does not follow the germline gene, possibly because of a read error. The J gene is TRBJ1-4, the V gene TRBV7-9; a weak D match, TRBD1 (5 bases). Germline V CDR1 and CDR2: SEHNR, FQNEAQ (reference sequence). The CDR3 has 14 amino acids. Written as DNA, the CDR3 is TGTGCCAGCAGCATAGCAGGGATAGGAGAAAAACTGTTTTTT. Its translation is CASSIAGIGEKLFF.

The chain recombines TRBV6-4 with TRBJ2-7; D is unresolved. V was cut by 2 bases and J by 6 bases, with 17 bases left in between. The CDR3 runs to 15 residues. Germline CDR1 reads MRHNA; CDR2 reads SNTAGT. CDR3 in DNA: TGTGCCAGCAGTGACCTCCTGGATGGGCTGGGCGAGCAGTACTTC. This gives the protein CASSDLLDGLGEQYF.

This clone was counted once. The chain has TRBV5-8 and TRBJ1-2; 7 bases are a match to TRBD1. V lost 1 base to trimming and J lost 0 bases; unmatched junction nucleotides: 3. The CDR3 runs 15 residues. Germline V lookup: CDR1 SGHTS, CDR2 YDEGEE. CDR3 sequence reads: CASSLHRGANYGYTF. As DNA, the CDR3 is TGTGCCAGCAGCTTGCACAGGGGAGCTAACTATGGCTACACCTTC.

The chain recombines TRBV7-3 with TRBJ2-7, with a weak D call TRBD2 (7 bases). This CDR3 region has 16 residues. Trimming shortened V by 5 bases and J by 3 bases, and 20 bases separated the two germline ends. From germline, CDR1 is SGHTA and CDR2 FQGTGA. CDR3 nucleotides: TGTGCCAGCAGCCGTCGCTGGGGGGGCGGTGGCTACGAGCAGTACTTC. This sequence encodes CASSRRWGGGGYEQYF. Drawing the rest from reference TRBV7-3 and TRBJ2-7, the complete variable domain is GAGVSQTPSNKVTEKGKYVELRCDPISGHTALYWYRQSLGQGPEFLIYFQGTGAADDSGLPNDRFFAVRPEGSVSTLKIQRTERGDSAVYLCASSRRWGGGGYEQYFGPGTRLTVT.

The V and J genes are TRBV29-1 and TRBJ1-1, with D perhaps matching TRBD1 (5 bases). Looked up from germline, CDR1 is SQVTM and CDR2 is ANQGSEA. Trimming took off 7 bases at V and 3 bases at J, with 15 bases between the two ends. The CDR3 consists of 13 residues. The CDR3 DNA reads TGCAGCGGCAACAGGAAAAGAGACACTGAAGCTTTCTTT. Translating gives CSGNRKRDTEAFF.

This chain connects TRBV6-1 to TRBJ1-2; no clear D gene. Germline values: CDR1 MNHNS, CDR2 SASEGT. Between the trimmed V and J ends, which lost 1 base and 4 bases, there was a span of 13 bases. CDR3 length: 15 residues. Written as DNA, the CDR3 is TGTGCCAGCAGTGAAGAGGGCCAAAGGAGCTATGGCTACACCTTC. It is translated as CASSEEGQRSYGYTF.

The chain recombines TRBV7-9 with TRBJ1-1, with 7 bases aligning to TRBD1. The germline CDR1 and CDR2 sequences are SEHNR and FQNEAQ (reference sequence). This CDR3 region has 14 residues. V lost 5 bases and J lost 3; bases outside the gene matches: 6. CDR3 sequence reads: CASSPGTVDTEAFF. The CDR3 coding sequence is TGTGCCAGCAGCCCCGGGACAGTGGACACTGAAGCTTTCTTT.

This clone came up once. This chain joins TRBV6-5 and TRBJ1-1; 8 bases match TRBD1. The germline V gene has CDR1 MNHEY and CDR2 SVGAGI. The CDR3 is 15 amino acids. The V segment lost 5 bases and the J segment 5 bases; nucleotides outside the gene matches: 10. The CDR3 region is CASSQPRQGKTEAFF. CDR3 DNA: TGTGCCAGCAGTCAACCTCGACAGGGGAAGACTGAAGCTTTCTTT.

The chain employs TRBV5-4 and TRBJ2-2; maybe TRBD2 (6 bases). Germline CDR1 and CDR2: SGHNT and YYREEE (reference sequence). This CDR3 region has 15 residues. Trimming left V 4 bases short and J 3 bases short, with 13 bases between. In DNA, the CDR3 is TGTGCCAGCAGCGGGGACTGGATGGACACCGGGGAGCTGTTTTTT. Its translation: CASSGDWMDTGELFF. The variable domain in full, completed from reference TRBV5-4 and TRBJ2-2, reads ETGVTQSPTHLIKTRGQQVTLRCSSQSGHNTVSWYQQALGQGPQFIFQYYREEENGRGNFPPRFSGLQFPNYSSELNVNALELDDSALYLCASSGDWMDTGELFFGEGSRLTVL.

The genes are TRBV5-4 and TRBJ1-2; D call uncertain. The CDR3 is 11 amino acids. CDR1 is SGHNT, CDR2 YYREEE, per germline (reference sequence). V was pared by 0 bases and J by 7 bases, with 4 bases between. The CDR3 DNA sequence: TGTGCCAGCAGCTTGGGTTTTGGCTACACCTTC. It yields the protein CASSLGFGYTF.

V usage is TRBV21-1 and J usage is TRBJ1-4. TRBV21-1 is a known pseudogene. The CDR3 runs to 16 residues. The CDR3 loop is CASSKDRVEMNEKLFF. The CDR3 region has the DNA TGTGCCAGCAGCAAAGATCGGGTGGAAATGAATGAAAAACTGTTTTTT.

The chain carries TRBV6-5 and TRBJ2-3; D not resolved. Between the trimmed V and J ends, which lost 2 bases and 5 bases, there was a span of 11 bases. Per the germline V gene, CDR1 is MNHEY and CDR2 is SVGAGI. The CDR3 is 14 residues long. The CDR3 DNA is TGTGCCAGCAGTTACACCGGACCGAGAGATACGCAGTATTTT. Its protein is CASSYTGPRDTQYF.